The 32 T cell receptor beta chains presented below share a single source sample, sequenced in a study of patients and donors after allogeneic stem cell transplantation. TCRdb used MiXCR to reprocess the RT-PCR reads, holding one entry per CDR3 protein. Among 200,000 to 250,000 distinct CDR3 sequences listed, roughly two fifths were seen once. The sample consisted of blood, either unsorted or a sorted T cell fraction (not recorded which). The receptors come from a human donor who was either an allogeneic HSCT recipient or a stem cell or donor lymphocyte infusion donor (not recorded which). It is not recorded whose cells these are; they may come from a transplant donor.

This chain connects TRBV7-3 to TRBJ1-1; D is unclear. From germline, CDR1 is SGHTA and CDR2 FQGTGA. The CDR3 loop spans 13 amino acids. V was cut by 8 bases and J by 6 bases, with 16 bases left in between. The DNA for the CDR3 is TGTGCCAGCGGTGTGTCGGAAGGCGCTGAAGCTTTCTTT. This sequence encodes CASGVSEGAEAFF.

This CDR3 reads CASSVTGVNTEAFF. The CDR3 DNA sequence: TGTGCCAGCAGCGTTACAGGGGTGAACACTGAAGCTTTCTTT. The genes are TRBV12-3 or TRBV12-4 and TRBJ1-1, with TRBD1 matching over 7 bases. V gave up 6 bases and J gave up 0 bases; unmatched junction bases: 4. The CDR3 has 14 amino acids.

CDR3 protein: CASSQREGLLNTQYF. As DNA, the CDR3 is TGTGCCAGCAGCCAACGGGAGGGCCTCCTGAATACGCAGTATTTT. The V gene is TRBV7-9, the J gene TRBJ2-3; TRBD2 matches at 8 bases. This CDR3 region has 15 residues. Germline V gives CDR1 SEHNR, CDR2 FQNEAQ (reference sequence). The J segment lost 7 bases and the V segment lost 5 bases, leaving 11 bases of the junction unmatched.

This clonotype was counted a few times. The DNA for the CDR3 is TGCAGCGTTGAAGCCCCGTGGCAGGGGAAAGAGACCCAGTACTTC. This encodes CSVEAPWQGKETQYF. The J gene is TRBJ2-5, the V gene TRBV29-1; D possibly corresponds to TRBD1 (6 bases). CDR3 size: 15 residues. From germline, CDR1 is SQVTM and CDR2 ANQGSEA. Trimming cost V 1 base and J 3 bases, with 15 bases left between them.

This rearrangement joins TRBV20-1 to TRBJ1-5; 9 nucleotides match TRBD1. The ends lost 2 bases at V and 2 bases at J; junction bases unmatched: 7. Germline V CDR1 and CDR2: DFQATT, SNEGSKA (reference sequence). The CDR3 contains 16 residues. The CDR3 DNA follows: TGCAGTGCTAGACGCACCGGGGACAGGGGCAATCAGCCCCAGCATTTT. The encoded protein is CSARRTGDRGNQPQHF.

This clonotype was detected a few times. V gene TRBV7-9 combines with J gene TRBJ1-2; weak D call: TRBD1 (6 bases). V lost 8 bases to trimming and J lost 7 bases, with 17 bases between them. Germline V gene sequence: CDR1 SEHNR, CDR2 FQNEAQ (reference sequence). CDR3 length: 13 amino acids. CDR3 DNA: TGTGCCAGCGTTGAGGGGGTGTCGCCTGGCTACACCTTC. Its protein product is CASVEGVSPGYTF.

This clonotype was observed at least ten times. The chain recombines TRBV12-3 or TRBV12-4 with TRBJ1-2; weak D call: TRBD1 (5 bases). Trimming took off 6 bases at V and 4 bases at J, with 15 bases between the two ends. The CDR3 has 14 residues. CDR3 amino acids: CASSRGEFGYGYTF. In DNA, the CDR3 is TGTGCCAGCAGCCGGGGGGAATTCGGCTATGGCTACACCTTC.

This clonotype has a handful of counts. The rearrangement links TRBV5-1 to TRBJ1-1; TRBD1 might be the D (6 bases). The CDR3 is made up of 15 amino acids. V lost 5 bases and J lost 1, with 15 bases in between. In germline, CDR1 is SGHRS, CDR2 YFSETQ. CDR3 coding DNA: TGCGCCAGCAGTTCAACCGGGACACCGAACACTGAAGCTTTCTTT. Its translation: CASSSTGTPNTEAFF.

Only one count was recorded for this clonotype. Written as DNA, the CDR3 is TGTGCCAGCAGACCCGGACTAGCGGGGGAGAGCTCCTACAATGAGCAGTTCTTC. Encoded protein: CASRPGLAGESSYNEQFF. This chain connects TRBV12-3 or TRBV12-4 to TRBJ2-1; TRBD2 matches at 13 bases. The CDR3 has 18 residues. Losses at the gene ends were 6 bases for V and 0 bases for J; bases not matched to a gene: 8.

The chain employs TRBV2 and TRBJ1-2; D is ambiguous. Germline V CDR1 and CDR2: SNHLY, FYNNEI. CDR3 size: 13 residues. V was shortened by 7 bases and J by 8 bases, with 17 bases between the two germline ends. The CDR3 DNA follows: TGTGCCAGCACCGAGCACTTCGCGGGCGGCTACACCTTC. Its translation is CASTEHFAGGYTF.

V and J are TRBV7-2 and TRBJ2-3; D is undetermined. Germline-derived CDR1 and CDR2 are SGHTA and FQGNSA. V was clipped by 6 bases and J by 6 bases, with 13 bases between them. The CDR3 runs 13 residues. This chain's CDR3 is CASRRATWDTQYF. The CDR3 nucleotides are TGTGCCAGCAGAAGGGCTACCTGGGATACGCAGTATTTT. The full variable domain, in which reference TRBV7-2 and TRBJ2-3 provide the parts outside the CDR3, is GAGVSQSPSNKVTEKGKDVELRCDPISGHTALYWYRQSLGQGLEFLIYFQGNSAPDKSGLPSDRFSAERTGGSVSTLTIQRTQQEDSAVYLCASRRATWDTQYFGPGTRLTVL.

This clonotype was counted ten times or more. The chain is built from TRBV11-2 and TRBJ1-4, with 7 bases aligning to TRBD1. Per the germline V gene, CDR1 is SGHAT and CDR2 is FQNNGV. J was trimmed by 2 bases and V by 0 bases; bases with no gene match: 0. The CDR3 sequence is 15 residues long. The CDR3 here is CASSLDRGTNEKLFF. For the CDR3, the DNA is TGTGCCAGCAGCTTAGACAGGGGGACTAATGAAAAACTGTTTTTT.

The chain uses TRBV27 and TRBJ2-2; 7 nucleotides line up with TRBD2. Germline lookup yields CDR1 MNHEY and CDR2 SMNVEV (reference sequence). Trimming at V came to 2 bases and at J to 5 bases, leaving 5 bases not matched to a gene. The CDR3 has 15 amino acids. Here the CDR3 DNA reads TGTGCCAGCAGTTTAGCGCTTAGCGGGACCGGGGAGCTGTTTTTT. Amino acids: CASSLALSGTGELFF.

This clonotype has just a few counts. This chain connects TRBV3-1 to TRBJ2-4, with D perhaps assigned TRBD1 or TRBD2 (6 bases each). The CDR3 is made up of 15 amino acids. Germline V lookup: CDR1 LGHDT, CDR2 YNNKEL (reference sequence). Deletions cut 1 base from V and 7 bases from J, with 14 bases between. For the CDR3, the DNA is TGTGCCAGCAGCCAAGTAAGGGGGGCCAGGAACATTCAGTACTTC. Its protein product is CASSQVRGARNIQYF. The entire variable domain, with the rest obtained from reference TRBV3-1 and TRBJ2-4, is as follows: DTAVSQTPKYLVTQMGNDKSIKCEQNLGHDTMYWYKQDSKKFLKIMFSYNNKELIINETVPNRFSPKSPDKAHLNLHINSLELGDSAVYFCASSQVRGARNIQYFGAGTRLSVL.

The chain couples TRBV9 to TRBJ1-3; D is perhaps TRBD1 (5 bases). CDR3 length equals 17 residues. V lost 4 bases, J lost 0 bases, and 17 bases lay in between. Germline assignment: CDR1 SGDLS and CDR2 YYNGEE. CDR3 sequence (DNA): TGTGCCAGCAGCACCGGGACCCTGGCAAACTCTGGAAACACCATATATTTT. Protein: CASSTGTLANSGNTIYF.

The chain links TRBV28 to TRBJ2-7; D ambiguous. The CDR3 contains 12 residues. Deletions cut 5 bases from V and 4 bases from J, with 9 bases between. The germline V gene encodes CDR1 MDHEN and CDR2 SYDVKM. CDR3 amino acids: CASSIRRYEQYF. The CDR3 nucleotides are TGTGCCAGCAGTATACGCCGGTACGAGCAGTACTTC.

The V call is TRBV12-5, the J call TRBJ1-1; D call uncertain. V lost 0 bases, J lost 5 bases, and 4 bases lay in between. The CDR3 is 12 residues long. Per the germline V gene, CDR1 is LGHNT and CDR2 is FRNRAP. The CDR3 sequence: CASGLVGTEAFF. The CDR3 nucleotides read TGTGCTAGTGGTTTGGTAGGGACTGAAGCTTTCTTT.

The CDR3 is CASSVDVVRGPPNEQFF. CDR3 DNA sequence: TGTGCCAGCAGCGTAGATGTCGTGAGGGGGCCTCCCAATGAGCAGTTCTTC. V gene TRBV9 combines with J gene TRBJ2-1; 7 positions match TRBD1. Germline V gene data show CDR1 as SGDLS and CDR2 as YYNGEE. Trimming took 0 bases from V and 6 from J; bases not matched to a gene: 12. The CDR3 extends over 17 amino acids.

This clonotype has only a few counts. The chain carries TRBV20-1 and TRBJ1-1; weak D call: TRBD1 (5 bases). The germline V and J ends were trimmed by 4 bases and 6 bases, with 9 bases remaining between them. Germline CDR1 reads DFQATT; CDR2 reads SNEGSKA (reference sequence). This CDR3 spans 11 amino acids. The CDR3 sequence: CSANMGPEAFF. CDR3 bases: TGCAGTGCTAACATGGGGCCTGAAGCTTTCTTT.

The chain is built from TRBV5-1 and TRBJ2-5; TRBD1 matches at 8 bases. V lost 4 bases to trimming and J lost 3 bases; unmatched junction nucleotides: 5. The CDR3 runs 14 residues. Germline lookup yields CDR1 SGHRS and CDR2 YFSETQ. The CDR3 sequence: CASSHETGEETQYF. In DNA, the CDR3 is TGCGCCAGCAGCCATGAGACAGGGGAAGAGACCCAGTACTTC.

This clonotype was recorded a few times. The rearrangement joins TRBV10-3 to TRBJ1-5; D is uncertain. CDR3 length: 14 residues. CDR1 and CDR2 (germline): ENHRY, SYGVKD. V gave up 2 bases and J gave up 2 bases, with 7 bases separating them. The CDR3 DNA reads TGTGCCATCAGTGAGGGGAGGGGCAATCAGCCCCAGCATTTT. Protein product: CAISEGRGNQPQHF.

J is TRBJ2-5 and V is TRBV7-6; D uncertain. Germline-derived CDR1 and CDR2 are SGHVS and FNYEAQ. The CDR3 totals 15 residues. Trimming took off 1 base at V and 5 bases at J, with 14 bases between the two ends. Here the CDR3 reads CASSLGWGRLETQYF. The CDR3 DNA reads as TGTGCCAGCAGCTTAGGGTGGGGTCGGTTGGAGACCCAGTACTTC. Complete variable domain (other parts from reference TRBV7-6 and TRBJ2-5): GAGVSQSPRYKVTKRGQDVALRCDPISGHVSLYWYRQALGQGPEFLTYFNYEAQQDKSGLPNDRFSAERPEGSISTLTIQRTEQRDSAMYRCASSLGWGRLETQYFGPGTRLLVL.

This clonotype has just a few counts. The genes are TRBV12-3 or TRBV12-4 and TRBJ1-1, with D unresolved. V lost 4 bases and J 9 bases, leaving 12 bases between the germline ends. CDR3 length equals 12 residues. CDR3 loop: CASSYEHWKAFF. CDR3 nucleotides: TGTGCCAGCAGTTATGAACACTGGAAAGCTTTCTTT.

The chain is built from TRBV27 and TRBJ2-5; 9 bases line up with TRBD2. The germline gives CDR1 MNHEY, CDR2 SMNVEV (reference sequence). V dropped 0 bases and J dropped 4; count of bases not matched to a gene: 6. This CDR3 spans 16 amino acids. Here the CDR3 reads CASSLSGGGALETQYF. The CDR3 region has the DNA TGTGCCAGCAGTTTATCGGGCGGGGGGGCCTTAGAGACCCAGTACTTC.

This clonotype has a handful of counts. This rearrangement joins TRBV7-9 to TRBJ1-4; tentative D call: TRBD1 (5 bases). This CDR3 has 16 amino acids. With 5 bases removed from V and 7 bases from J, the gap between germline ends came to 20 bases. Germline values: CDR1 SEHNR, CDR2 FQNEAQ (reference sequence). The CDR3 reads CASSPTIPGIGEKLFF. The CDR3 DNA is TGTGCCAGCAGCCCTACAATTCCAGGGATCGGTGAAAAACTGTTTTTT.

The gene calls are TRBV5-1 and TRBJ2-5, with D maybe TRBD2 (5 bases). With 2 bases removed from V and 5 bases from J, the gap between germline ends came to 16 bases. The CDR3 covers 15 residues. Germline CDR1 reads SGHRS; CDR2 reads YFSETQ. The CDR3 DNA sequence: TGCGCCAGCAGCTTATCTTTAAAGAGGAGGGAGACCCAGTACTTC. Encoded protein: CASSLSLKRRETQYF.

V usage is TRBV7-9 and J usage is TRBJ1-2; maybe TRBD1 (5 bases). Trimming removed 1 base from V and 4 bases from J, with 13 bases in between. Germline V gene data show CDR1 as SEHNR and CDR2 as FQNEAQ (reference sequence). CDR3 size: 15 residues. The CDR3 spells CASSLEGNRGYGYTF. The CDR3 bases are TGTGCCAGCAGCTTAGAAGGGAATAGGGGCTATGGCTACACCTTC.

There are a few counts of this clonotype. The genes are TRBV12-3 or TRBV12-4 and TRBJ1-2; no clear D gene. V was trimmed by 4 bases and J by 6 bases, leaving 12 bases between them. The CDR3 extends over 13 amino acids. In DNA form, the CDR3 reads TGTGCCAGCAGTTCCCCCAGAAGCGATGGCTACACCTTC. It translates to CASSSPRSDGYTF.

This chain links TRBV7-3 with TRBJ2-7; D gene uncertain. The CDR3 is 17 amino acids. Germline V CDR1 and CDR2: SGHTA, FQGTGA. V lost 1 base and J lost 2, with 18 bases in between. The CDR3 loop reads CASSLNFRSGPPYEQYF. In DNA, the CDR3 is TGTGCCAGCAGCTTAAATTTTCGGTCCGGGCCCCCCTACGAGCAGTACTTC.

The rearrangement uses TRBV7-9 and TRBJ2-3, with D perhaps matching TRBD1 (6 bases). Trimming took off 6 bases at V and 0 bases at J, with 19 bases between the two ends. The CDR3 spans 17 residues. CDR1 and CDR2 from the germline V gene are SEHNR and FQNEAQ (reference sequence). CDR3 loop: CASSHRPTGPSTDTQYF. For the CDR3, the DNA is TGTGCCAGCAGTCACAGACCGACAGGACCTAGCACAGATACGCAGTATTTT.

This sequence joins TRBV27 and TRBJ1-5; TRBD1 matches 8 bases. This CDR3 has 16 residues. After removal of 5 bases from V and 4 bases from J, the junction contained 10 bases not matched to a gene. In germline, CDR1 is MNHEY, CDR2 SMNVEV (reference sequence). The CDR3 sequence is CASSGGDRGTNQPQHF. In DNA form, the CDR3 reads TGTGCCAGCAGTGGAGGCGACAGGGGAACAAATCAGCCCCAGCATTTT.

There are a few counts of this clonotype. The chain links TRBV4-3 to TRBJ2-3, with TRBD1 matching 8 bases. In germline, CDR1 is LGHNA, CDR2 YSLEER. V was pared by 0 bases and J by 3 bases, with 5 bases of the junction left unmatched. The CDR3 contains 16 residues. CDR3 coding DNA: TGCGCCAGCAGCCAAGATACAGGGGGTAGTACAGATACGCAGTATTTT. Its translation is CASSQDTGGSTDTQYF.